The 5 T cell receptor beta chains given below trace back to one sample, sequenced in a study of graft-versus-host responses after intestinal transplantation. Antigens for these TCRs are unknown. Profiling relied on immunoSEQ multiplex PCR, and the TCRdb table lists in-frame clones only, not all of them. The sample lists tens of thousands of clones; just under 95% were seen once. The source was unstimulated CD8+ T cells sorted from spleen or lymph node cells, collected before intestinal transplant. These TCRs come from a human donor who received an intestinal transplant.

J is TRBJ2-1 and V is TRBV4-3, with D maybe TRBD2 (6 bases). This CDR3 region has 15 residues. Germline lookup yields CDR1 LGHNA and CDR2 YSLEER. V was shortened by 4 bases and J by 6 bases, with 16 bases between the two germline ends. This CDR3 reads CASSPGLGGGNEQFF. CDR3 DNA sequence: TGCGCCAGCAGCCCGGGCCTCGGGGGAGGCAATGAGCAGTTCTTC.

The V gene is TRBV5-6, the J gene TRBJ1-1; D unclear. The CDR3 runs to 13 residues. Trimming stripped 0 bases from V and 3 bases from J, with 6 bases between. CDR1 is SGHDT and CDR2 is YYEEEE in the germline V gene. CDR3 loop: CASSLGRYTEAFF. CDR3 bases: TGTGCCAGCAGCTTGGGCAGATACACTGAAGCTTTCTTT.

The rearrangement links TRBV19 to TRBJ1-2; D uncertain. CDR1 LNHDA and CDR2 SQIVND come from the germline V gene (reference sequence). This CDR3 comprises 14 residues. The ends were cut back, 5 bases at V and 4 bases at J, with 14 bases in the middle. The CDR3 sequence is CASSPGRGGYGYTF. As DNA, the CDR3 is TGTGCCAGTAGTCCCGGCCGGGGTGGCTATGGCTACACCTTC.

V and J are TRBV29-1 and TRBJ2-7, with D perhaps TRBD2 (5 bases). Germline lookup yields CDR1 SQVTM and CDR2 ANQGSEA. Trimming cost V 4 bases and J 6 bases, with 16 bases left between them. The CDR3 totals 13 residues. The CDR3: CSVVCQDGIEQYF. The CDR3 DNA is TGCAGCGTTGTATGCCAGGACGGGATCGAGCAGTACTTC.

Note on this clone: One junction end disagrees with the germline gene, perhaps due to a read error. The chain recombines TRBV28 with TRBJ2-1; no firm D call. CDR1 and CDR2 (germline): MDHEN, SYDVKM. This CDR3 region has 16 residues. The CDR3 reads CASCFFSSPIPNEQFF. CDR3 DNA sequence: TGTGCCAGCTGTTTTTTCTCTAGTCCGATCCCCAATGAGCAGTTCTTC. Variable domain in full (rest from reference TRBV28 and TRBJ2-1): DVKVTQSSRYLVKRTGEKVFLECVQDMDHENMFWYRQDPGLGLRLIYFSYDVKMKEKGDIPEGYSVSREKKERFSLILESASTNQTSMYLCASCFFSSPIPNEQFFGPGTRLTVL.